The rows below give T cell receptor beta chains drawn from one sample of a study of cytomegalovirus exposure and HLA in healthy donors. The assay was immunoSEQ multiplex PCR, and TCRdb's table has in-frame clones only and misses some. The sample yields about 160,000 clones, roughly 96% seen once. Material for sequencing was PBMCs. The receptor set was obtained from a woman younger than 35 in good health and CMV-seronegative. Both conserved end residues are part of each CDR3. D genes are given only for firm matches.

j_call d_call v_call cdr3_aa
TRBJ1-1 TRBD1 TRBV27 CASSQDREITEAFF
TRBJ1-2 TRBD1 TRBV2 CASGTRQGGYYGYTF
TRBJ1-2 . TRBV21-1 CASSRTGGEYGYTF
TRBJ2-5 . TRBV5-4 CASSYPDLQETQYF
TRBJ1-4 . TRBV15 CATSRDRGGEKLFF
TRBJ2-3 . TRBV27 CASSQNRLLMGTDTQYF
TRBJ2-7 . TRBV25-1 CASSEWGGDEEQYF
TRBJ1-6 TRBD1 TRBV6-6 CASSQNRDRLNSPLHF
TRBJ2-1 . TRBV18 CASSPQSGRGGGSNEQFF
TRBJ1-2 . TRBV5-4 CASSKDRPDGYTF
TRBJ1-2 . TRBV2 CASRGATSRREGYTF
TRBJ1-1 . TRBV11-2 CASSGQGPQGITEAFF
TRBJ1-2 . TRBV9 CASSVARQAGHYGYTF
TRBJ1-1 . TRBV28 CASSPPGEADTEAFF
TRBJ2-3 . TRBV5-1 CASTLVGQRTDTQYF
TRBJ1-1 . TRBV7-2 CASSSFMNTEAFF
TRBJ2-3 . TRBV13 CASSLGSEDTQYF
TRBJ1-3 TRBD1 TRBV4-1 CASSQVTGVSSGNTIYF
TRBJ1-5 . TRBV2 CASRKESGNQPQHF
TRBJ1-5 TRBD1 TRBV5-1 CASSSTGGHQPQHF
TRBJ2-3 TRBD2 TRBV5-4 CASSLVALAGGTDTQYF
TRBJ1-2 TRBD1 TRBV6-5 CASSRTGDNGYTF
TRBJ2-1 TRBD1 TRBV27 CASSTARDRGYNEQFF
TRBJ1-2 . TRBV6-1 CASRGVTNYGYTF
TRBJ1-4 . TRBV19 CASSIRTNEKLFF
TRBJ1-2 . TRBV7-2 CASSFSAGIRNYGYTF
TRBJ2-4 TRBD1 TRBV6-6 CASRGRTGGSKNIQYF
TRBJ2-7 TRBD2 TRBV7-2 CASSISAGTTYEQYF
TRBJ1-1 . TRBV6-6 CASSTRQPAFF
TRBJ1-1 TRBD1 TRBV9 CASSGDRGTEAFF
TRBJ1-5 . TRBV12-1 CASSSVQGIGNQPQHF
TRBJ2-4 . TRBV2 CASSEWLAKNIQYF
TRBJ1-3 . TRBV10-3 CAITPDLGGNTIYF
TRBJ2-3 TRBD2 TRBV19 CASSIRASGEITDTQYF
TRBJ1-2 . TRBV18 CASSTAQGSGYGYTF
TRBJ1-2 TRBD1 TRBV6-4 CASSDSSLGQGEHGYTF
TRBJ2-3 . TRBV6-6 CASGPDTQYF
TRBJ2-1 TRBD2 TRBV27 CASSFLQRGFGFEQFF
TRBJ1-4 . TRBV27 CASSLGAVATNEKLFF
TRBJ2-1 TRBD2 TRBV30 CAWSGRGGWYEQFF
TRBJ2-3 . TRBV7-7 CASSPSSATDTQYF
TRBJ2-3 . TRBV7-9 CASSSRDFYTDTQYF
TRBJ2-7 . TRBV19 CASSFGSFDEQYF
TRBJ2-4 TRBD1 TRBV9 CASSGRDRGAGAKNIQYF
TRBJ1-4 . TRBV2 CASSYSNEKLFF